The T cell receptor beta chain under discussion was sequenced for a study of preoperative IRX-2 immunotherapy in early breast cancer. The assay was immunoSEQ multiplex PCR, and TCRdb's table has in-frame clones only and misses some. The sample contains 32,000 or so clones, under 85% of which appear only once. The CDR3 extends over 15 amino acids. The germline V gene encodes CDR1 ENHRY and CDR2 SYGVKD. V was cut by 10 bases and J by 11 bases, with 29 bases left in between. Stated treatment: preoperative locoregional IRX-2 cytokine immunotherapy. Samples came from a phase Ib trial of preoperative locoregional IRX-2 cytokine immunotherapy.

The sample consisted of lymph node tissue, taken from a patient treated with IRX-2 immunotherapy. The receptor was isolated from a human donor with breast cancer. This chain connects TRBV10-3 to TRBJ1-1; D is undetermined. The CDR3 here is CASSPPPVGSAAAFF. The CDR3 bases are TGTGCCAGCTCCCCACCTCCAGTCGGGTCCGCGGCGGCTTTCTTT.